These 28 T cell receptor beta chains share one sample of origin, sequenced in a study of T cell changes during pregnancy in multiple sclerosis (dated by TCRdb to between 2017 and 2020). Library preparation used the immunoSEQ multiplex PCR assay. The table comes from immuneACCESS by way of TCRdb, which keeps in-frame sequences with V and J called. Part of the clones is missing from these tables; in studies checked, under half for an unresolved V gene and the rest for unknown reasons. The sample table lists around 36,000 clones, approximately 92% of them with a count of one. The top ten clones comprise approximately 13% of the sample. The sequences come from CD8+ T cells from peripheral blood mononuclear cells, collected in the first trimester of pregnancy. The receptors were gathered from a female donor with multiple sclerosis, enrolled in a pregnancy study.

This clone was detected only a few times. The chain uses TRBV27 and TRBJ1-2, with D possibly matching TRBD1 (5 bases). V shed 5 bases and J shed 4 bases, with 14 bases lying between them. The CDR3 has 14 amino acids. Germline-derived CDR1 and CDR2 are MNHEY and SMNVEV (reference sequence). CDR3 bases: TGTGCCAGCAGTGGGGGGGGTGGATTCTATGGCTACACCTTC. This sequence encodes CASSGGGGFYGYTF.

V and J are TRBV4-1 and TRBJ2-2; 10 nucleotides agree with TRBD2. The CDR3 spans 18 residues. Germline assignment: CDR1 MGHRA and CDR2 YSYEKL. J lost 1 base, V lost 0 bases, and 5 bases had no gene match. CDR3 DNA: TGCGCCAGCAGCCAAGACTCTAGCGGGGGCCTGAACACCGGGGAGCTGTTTTTT. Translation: CASSQDSSGGLNTGELFF.

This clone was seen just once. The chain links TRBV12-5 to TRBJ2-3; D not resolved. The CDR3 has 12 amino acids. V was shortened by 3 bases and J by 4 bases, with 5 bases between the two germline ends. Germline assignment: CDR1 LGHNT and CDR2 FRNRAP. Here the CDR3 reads CASGLSADTQYF. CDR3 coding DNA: TGTGCTAGTGGTTTATCAGCAGATACGCAGTATTTT.

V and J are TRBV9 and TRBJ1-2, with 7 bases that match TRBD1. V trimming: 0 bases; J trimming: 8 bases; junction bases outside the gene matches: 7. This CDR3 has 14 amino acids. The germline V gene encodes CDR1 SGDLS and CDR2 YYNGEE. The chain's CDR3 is CASSVGDDRDGYTF. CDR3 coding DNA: TGTGCCAGCAGCGTAGGCGATGACAGGGACGGCTACACCTTC.

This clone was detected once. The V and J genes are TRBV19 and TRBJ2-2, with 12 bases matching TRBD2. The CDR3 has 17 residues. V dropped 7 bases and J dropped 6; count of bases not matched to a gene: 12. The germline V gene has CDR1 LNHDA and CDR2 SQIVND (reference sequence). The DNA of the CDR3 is TGTGCCAGTATCGGGGGGACTAGCGGGTTCTGGGCCGGGGAGCTGTTTTTT. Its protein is CASIGGTSGFWAGELFF.

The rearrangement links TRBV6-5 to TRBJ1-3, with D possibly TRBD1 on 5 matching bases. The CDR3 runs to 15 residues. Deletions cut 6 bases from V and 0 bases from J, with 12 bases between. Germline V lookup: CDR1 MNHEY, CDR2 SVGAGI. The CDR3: CASRDSFSSGNTIYF. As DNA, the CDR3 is TGTGCCAGCAGAGACAGTTTTAGCTCTGGAAACACCATATATTTT.

The chain's CDR3 is CASSLDMTANEQFF. As DNA, the CDR3 is TGTGCCAGCAGCTTAGATATGACAGCTAATGAGCAGTTCTTC. The V call is TRBV13, the J call TRBJ2-1; tentative D call: TRBD1 (5 bases). The length of the CDR3 is 14 residues. Per germline, CDR1 PRHDT and CDR2 FYEKMQ (reference sequence). V was trimmed by 1 base and J by 7 bases, leaving 11 bases between them.

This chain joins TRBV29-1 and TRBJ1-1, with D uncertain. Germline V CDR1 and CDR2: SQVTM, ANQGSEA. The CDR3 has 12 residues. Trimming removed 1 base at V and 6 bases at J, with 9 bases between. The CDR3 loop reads CSVEVGVPEAFF. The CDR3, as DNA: TGCAGCGTTGAAGTCGGGGTCCCTGAAGCTTTCTTT.

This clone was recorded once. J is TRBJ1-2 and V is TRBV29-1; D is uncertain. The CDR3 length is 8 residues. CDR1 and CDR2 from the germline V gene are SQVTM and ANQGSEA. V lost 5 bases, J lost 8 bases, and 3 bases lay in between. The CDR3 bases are TGCAGCGTTCCAGGCTACACCTTC. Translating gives CSVPGYTF.

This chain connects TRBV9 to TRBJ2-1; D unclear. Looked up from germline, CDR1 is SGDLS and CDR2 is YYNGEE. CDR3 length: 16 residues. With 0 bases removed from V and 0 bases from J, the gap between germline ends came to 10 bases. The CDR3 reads CASSVDGSSSYNEQFF. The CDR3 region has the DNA TGTGCCAGCAGCGTAGATGGGTCTAGCTCCTACAATGAGCAGTTCTTC.

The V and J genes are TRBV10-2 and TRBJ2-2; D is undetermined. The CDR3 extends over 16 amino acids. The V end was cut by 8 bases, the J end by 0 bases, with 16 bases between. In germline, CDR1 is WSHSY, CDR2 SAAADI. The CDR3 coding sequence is TGCGCCAGCTTCCCAAACGAGCGCTCGAACACCGGGGAGCTGTTTTTT. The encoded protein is CASFPNERSNTGELFF.

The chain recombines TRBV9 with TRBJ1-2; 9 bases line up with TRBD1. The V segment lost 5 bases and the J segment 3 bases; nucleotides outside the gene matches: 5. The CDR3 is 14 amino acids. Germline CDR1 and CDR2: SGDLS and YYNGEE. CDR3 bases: TGTGCCAGCAGGTCTGACAGGGGGGACTATGGCTACACCTTC. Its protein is CASRSDRGDYGYTF.

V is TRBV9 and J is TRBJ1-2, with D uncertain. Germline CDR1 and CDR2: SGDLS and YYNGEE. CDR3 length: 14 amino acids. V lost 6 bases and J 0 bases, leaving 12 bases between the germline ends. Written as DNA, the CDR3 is TGTGCCAGCACCCGAGACTCGGCTAACTATGGCTACACCTTC. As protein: CASTRDSANYGYTF.

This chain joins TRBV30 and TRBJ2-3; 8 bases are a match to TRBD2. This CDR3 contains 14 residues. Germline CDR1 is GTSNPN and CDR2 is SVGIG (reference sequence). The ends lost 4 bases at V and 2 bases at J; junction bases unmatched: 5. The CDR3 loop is CAWTGRGATDTQYF. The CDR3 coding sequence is TGTGCCTGGACAGGGCGGGGGGCCACAGATACGCAGTATTTT.

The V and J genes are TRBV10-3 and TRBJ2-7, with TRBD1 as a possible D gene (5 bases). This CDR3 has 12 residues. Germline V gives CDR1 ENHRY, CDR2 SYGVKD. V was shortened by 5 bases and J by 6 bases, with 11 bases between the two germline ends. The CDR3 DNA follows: TGTGCCATCAGTCATGACAGCTCCGAGCAGTACTTC. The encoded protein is CAISHDSSEQYF.

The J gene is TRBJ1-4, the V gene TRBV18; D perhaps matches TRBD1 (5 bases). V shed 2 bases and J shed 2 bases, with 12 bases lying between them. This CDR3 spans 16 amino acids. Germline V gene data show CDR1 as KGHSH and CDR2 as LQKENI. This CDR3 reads CASSPLQGRTNEKLFF. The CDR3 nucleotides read TGTGCCAGCTCACCATTGCAGGGTAGGACTAATGAAAAACTGTTTTTT.

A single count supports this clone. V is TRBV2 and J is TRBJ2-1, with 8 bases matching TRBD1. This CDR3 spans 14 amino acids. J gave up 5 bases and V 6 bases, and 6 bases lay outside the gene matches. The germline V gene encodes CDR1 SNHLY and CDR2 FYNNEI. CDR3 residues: CASSRTGTNNEQFF. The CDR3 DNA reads TGTGCCAGCAGCCGGACAGGGACCAACAATGAGCAGTTCTTC.

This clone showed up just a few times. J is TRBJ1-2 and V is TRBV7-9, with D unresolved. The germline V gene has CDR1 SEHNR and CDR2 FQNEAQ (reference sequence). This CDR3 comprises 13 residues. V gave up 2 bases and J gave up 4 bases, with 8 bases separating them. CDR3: CASSLPSSYGYTF. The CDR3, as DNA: TGTGCCAGCAGCTTACCCAGTTCCTATGGCTACACCTTC.

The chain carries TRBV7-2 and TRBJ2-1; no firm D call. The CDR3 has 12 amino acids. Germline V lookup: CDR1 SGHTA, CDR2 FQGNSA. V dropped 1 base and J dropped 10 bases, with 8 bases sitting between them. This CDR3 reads CASSLGASEQFF. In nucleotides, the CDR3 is TGTGCCAGCAGCTTAGGTGCAAGCGAGCAGTTCTTC.

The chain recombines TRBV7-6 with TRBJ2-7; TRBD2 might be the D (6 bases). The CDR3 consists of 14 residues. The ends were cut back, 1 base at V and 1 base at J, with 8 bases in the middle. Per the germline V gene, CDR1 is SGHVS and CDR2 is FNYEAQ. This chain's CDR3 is CASSLVRESYEQYF. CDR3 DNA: TGTGCCAGCAGCTTAGTTCGGGAGTCCTACGAGCAGTACTTC.

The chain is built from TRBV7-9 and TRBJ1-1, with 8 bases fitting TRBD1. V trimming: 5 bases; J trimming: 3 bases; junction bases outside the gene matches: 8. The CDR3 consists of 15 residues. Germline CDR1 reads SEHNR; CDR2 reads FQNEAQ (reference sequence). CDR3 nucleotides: TGTGCCAGCAGCCCACCCAGGGGGCTGGACACTGAAGCTTTCTTT. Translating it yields CASSPPRGLDTEAFF.

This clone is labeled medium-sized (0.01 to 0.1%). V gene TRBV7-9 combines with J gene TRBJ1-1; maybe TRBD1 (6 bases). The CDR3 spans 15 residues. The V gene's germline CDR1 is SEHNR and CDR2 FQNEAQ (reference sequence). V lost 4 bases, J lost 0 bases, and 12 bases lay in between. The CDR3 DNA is TGTGCCAGCAGCTCAGGACCAGGGGTGAACACTGAAGCTTTCTTT. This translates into CASSSGPGVNTEAFF.

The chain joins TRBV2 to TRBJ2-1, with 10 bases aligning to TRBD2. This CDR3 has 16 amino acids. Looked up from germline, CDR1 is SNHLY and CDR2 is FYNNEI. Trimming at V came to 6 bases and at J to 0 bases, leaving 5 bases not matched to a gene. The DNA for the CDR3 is TGTGCCAGCAGAGCGGGGGGGCCTCCCTCCTACAATGAGCAGTTCTTC. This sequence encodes CASRAGGPPSYNEQFF.

CDR3 region: CASSQGLLQETQYF. As DNA, the CDR3 is TGCGCCAGCAGCCAAGGACTACTACAAGAGACCCAGTACTTC. The rearrangement uses TRBV4-1 and TRBJ2-5; TRBD2 is a possible D gene (5 bases). The germline CDR1 and CDR2 sequences are MGHRA and YSYEKL. V gave up 1 base and J gave up 2 bases, with 8 bases separating them. This CDR3 has 14 residues.

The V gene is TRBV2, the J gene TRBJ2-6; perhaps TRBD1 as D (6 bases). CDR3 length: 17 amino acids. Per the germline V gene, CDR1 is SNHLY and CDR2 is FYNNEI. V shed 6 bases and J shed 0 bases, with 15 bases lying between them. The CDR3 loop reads CASRNMGHSSGANVLTF. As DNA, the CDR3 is TGTGCCAGCAGGAATATGGGACATTCCTCTGGGGCCAACGTCCTGACTTTC.

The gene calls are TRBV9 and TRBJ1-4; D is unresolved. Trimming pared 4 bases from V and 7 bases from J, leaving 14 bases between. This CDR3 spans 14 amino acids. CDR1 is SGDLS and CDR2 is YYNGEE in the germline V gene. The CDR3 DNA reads TGTGCCAGCAGCCCCTCCGAACCCGGTGAAAAACTGTTTTTT. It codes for CASSPSEPGEKLFF. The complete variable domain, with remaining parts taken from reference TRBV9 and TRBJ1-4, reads DSGVTQTPKHLITATGQRVTLRCSPRSGDLSVYWYQQSLDQGLQFLIQYYNGEERAKGNILERFSAQQFPDLHSELNLSSLELGDSALYFCASSPSEPGEKLFFGSGTQLSVL.

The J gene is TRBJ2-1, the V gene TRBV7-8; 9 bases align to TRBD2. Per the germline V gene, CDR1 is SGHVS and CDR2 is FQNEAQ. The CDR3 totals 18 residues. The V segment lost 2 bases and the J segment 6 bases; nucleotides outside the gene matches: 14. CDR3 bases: TGTGCCAGCAGCTTAAATTGGCGGGGGGGCCTTTTAATCAATGAGCAGTTCTTC. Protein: CASSLNWRGGLLINEQFF.

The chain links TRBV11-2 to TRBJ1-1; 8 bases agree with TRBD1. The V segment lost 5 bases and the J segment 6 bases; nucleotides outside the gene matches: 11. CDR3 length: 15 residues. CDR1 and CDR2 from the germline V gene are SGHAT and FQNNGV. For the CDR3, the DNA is TGTGCCAGCAGCCCACCGGACAGGGTAAGAGCTGAAGCTTTCTTT. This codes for CASSPPDRVRAEAFF.